This T cell receptor beta chain was recovered during a study of blood T cell repertoires in COVID-19. The wider study: The samples span acute and convalescent COVID-19 from the United States, Italy and Spain. PBMCs, B-cell-depleted T cells, or T cells provided the cDNA or gDNA that made up the material.

CDR1 and CDR2 (germline): SGHVS, FQNEAQ. The CDR3 is made up of 16 amino acids. V was pared by 1 base and J by 1 base, with 5 bases of the junction left unmatched. This clone was detected only a few times. Authors' analysis steps: Amplified reference gene primers provided the basis for estimating nucleated cell counts. Sequencing used immunoSEQ multiplex PCR; TCRdb keeps in-frame clones, though not all of them. For V, J and clone size, that table is used; D and trimming come from the DNA. The repertoire holds 200,000 to 300,000 clones, with roughly 80% as singletons. The chain carries TRBV7-8 and TRBJ2-3; 7 positions agree with TRBD2. Input material: peripheral blood. This TCR derives from a woman in her fifties or sixties with active or convalescent COVID-19. The CDR3 DNA reads TGTGCCAGCAGCTTAGTTACGGGAGGCGGCACAGATACGCAGTATTTT. This codes for CASSLVTGGGTDTQYF.